These T cell receptor beta chains were read from a single sample in a study of T cells in Graves' hyperthyroidism and ophthalmopathy. Using its own MiXCR run on the multiplex PCR reads, TCRdb lists one record per CDR3 protein. This table has 460,000 or so distinct CDR3 sequences, approximately 15% appearing once. Sequencing was performed on blood. The receptors here all came from a woman aged 18-29 years with Graves' hyperthyroidism. Each CDR3 is given with its conserved first and last residue. A D gene is named only where the DNA matches it firmly. Clone size appears in some rows only: once, few, many, or a class for an expanded clone.

d_call,j_call,v_call,clone_size,cdr3_nt,cdr3_aa
TRBD2,TRBJ2-1,TRBV12-3/TRBV12-4,NA,TGTGCCAGCAGCTGGGGACTAGCGGGAAGTCGGCATGAGCAGTTCTTC,CASSWGLAGSRHEQFF
TRBD1,TRBJ1-1,TRBV27,many,TGTGCCAGCAGGCTACAGGGGGTCGGGATGAACACTGAAGCTTTCTTT,CASRLQGVGMNTEAFF
NA,TRBJ1-3,TRBV27,NA,TGTGCCAGCAGTTCTAACAGCGGGGACACCATATATTTT,CASSSNSGDTIYF
NA,TRBJ1-3,TRBV7-9,NA,TGTGCCAGCAGCTCTTCGGAACAGTCAATCTCCTCTGGAAACACCATATATTTT,CASSSSEQSISSGNTIYF
NA,TRBJ1-2,TRBV5-1,many,TGCGCCAGCAGCGAACCTACCGATGTACCGGGGACCCTTCTGTTTAACTATGGCTACACCTTC,CASSEPTDVPGTLLFNYGYTF
NA,TRBJ1-2,TRBV11-2,many,TGTGCCAGTTCCAACGAGCTTAACTATGGCTACACCTTC,CASSNELNYGYTF
TRBD2,TRBJ2-1,TRBV9,many,TGTGCCAGCAGCGTAGGGACTAGCGGGAGTCTTGAGCAGTTCTTC,CASSVGTSGSLEQFF
NA,TRBJ2-5,TRBV27,NA,TGTGCCAGCAGTTTATCCCCCCCAGGGACGGGGGAGACCCAGTACTTC,CASSLSPPGTGETQYF
TRBD2,TRBJ2-1,TRBV19,NA,TGTGCCAGTAGTATCCTAGCGGGAGGGAAGAGCTCCTACAATGAGCAGTTCTTC,CASSILAGGKSSYNEQFF
TRBD1,TRBJ1-4,TRBV11-1,NA,TGTGCCAGCAGCTCCGTCGGGACAGGGGGCTCCTCACCTAATGAAAAACTGTTTTTT,CASSSVGTGGSSPNEKLFF
TRBD1,TRBJ2-3,TRBV7-2,NA,TGTGCCAGCACCCGGACAGGGAAGGCAGATACGCAGTATTTT,CASTRTGKADTQYF
NA,TRBJ2-7,TRBV5-1,few,TGCGCCAGCAGCTTGAACGGGAATGAGGACGAGCAGTACTTC,CASSLNGNEDEQYF
TRBD2,TRBJ2-5,TRBV6-2/TRBV6-3,NA,TGTGCCAGCAGTCCTGTAGCGGGAGTGGGACAAGAGACCCAGTACTTC,CASSPVAGVGQETQYF
TRBD2,TRBJ2-1,TRBV30,many,TGTGCCTGGAGCTGGGGACTAGCGTCAGGGGGTGAGCAGTTCTTC,CAWSWGLASGGEQFF
NA,TRBJ2-1,TRBV12-3/TRBV12-4,NA,TGTGCCAGCAGGAGGTTGACTTTAGCCAGTGAGCAGTTCTTC,CASRRLTLASEQFF
TRBD2,TRBJ2-3,TRBV19,NA,TGTGCCAGTAGTATACCCCAAATGCGGGAGGGCCCAGATACGCAGTATTTT,CASSIPQMREGPDTQYF